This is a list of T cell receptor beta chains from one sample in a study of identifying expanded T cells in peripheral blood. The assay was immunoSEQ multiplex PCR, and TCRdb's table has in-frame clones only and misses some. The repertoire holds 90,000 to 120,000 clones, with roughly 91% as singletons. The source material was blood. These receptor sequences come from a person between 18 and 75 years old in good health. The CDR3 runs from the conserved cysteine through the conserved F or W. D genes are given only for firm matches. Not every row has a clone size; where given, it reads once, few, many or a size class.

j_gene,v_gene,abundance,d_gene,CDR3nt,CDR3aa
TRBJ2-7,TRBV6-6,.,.,TGTGCCAGCAGTTACGGCACAGGGCCCTCCTACGAGCAGTACTTC,CASSYGTGPSYEQYF
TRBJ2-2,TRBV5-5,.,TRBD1,TGTGCCAGCAGCGTGACAGGGGGCACCGGGGAGCTGTTTTTT,CASSVTGGTGELFF
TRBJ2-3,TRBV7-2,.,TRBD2,TGTGCCAGCAGCTTACTAGCGGGGACTAGCACAGATACGCAGTATTTT,CASSLLAGTSTDTQYF
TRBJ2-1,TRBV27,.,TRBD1,TGTGCCAGCAGTTCCAGGGACAGCTCTTACAATGAGCAGTTCTTC,CASSSRDSSYNEQFF
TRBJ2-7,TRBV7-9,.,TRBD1,TGTGCCAGCAGCTTAGGGACAGGGGGCGAGCAGTACTTC,CASSLGTGGEQYF
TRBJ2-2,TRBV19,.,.,TGTGCCAGTAGTATTCGGAGGACCGGGGAGCTGTTTTTT,CASSIRRTGELFF
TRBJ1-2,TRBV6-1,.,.,TGTGCCAGCAGTGATCATGGATATGGCTACACCTTC,CASSDHGYGYTF
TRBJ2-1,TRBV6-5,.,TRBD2,TGTGCCAGCGGTCTAGCGGGGTGGGATGAGCAGTTCTTC,CASGLAGWDEQFF
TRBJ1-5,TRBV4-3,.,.,TGCGCCAGCAGCCAAGTCCGGGGGAGGGGACAGCCCCAGCATTTT,CASSQVRGRGQPQHF
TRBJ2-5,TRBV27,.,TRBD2,TGTGCCAGCAGTCCAGGGAGGGGACTTCATAAAGAGACCCAGTACTTC,CASSPGRGLHKETQYF
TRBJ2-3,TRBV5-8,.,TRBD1,TGTGCCAGCAGCTTTCAGGGGGCCACAGATACGCAGTATTTT,CASSFQGATDTQYF
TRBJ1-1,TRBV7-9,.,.,TGTGCCAGCAGCCTCGACCTTAACACTGAAGCTTTCTTT,CASSLDLNTEAFF
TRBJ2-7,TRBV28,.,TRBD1,TGTGCCAGCAGTCTGCGGGGGACAGGGGAACAGTACTTC,CASSLRGTGEQYF
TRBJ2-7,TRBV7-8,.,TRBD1,TGTGCCAGCAGCCACCGGGACAGGGGGCGGTCCGAGCAGTACTTC,CASSHRDRGRSEQYF
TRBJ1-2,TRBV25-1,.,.,TGTGCCAGCAGTGAATCAGGGGCCTGGGGAGGAAGCTACTATGGCTACACCTTC,CASSESGAWGGSYYGYTF
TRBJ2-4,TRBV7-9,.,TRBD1,TGTGCCAGCAGCTTAGGGGCCGATTTACAGGGGTTC,CASSLGADLQGF
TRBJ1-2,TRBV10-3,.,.,TGTGCCACGCCCGGTACAGGGAAGGGGAGTTACGGCTACACCTTC,CATPGTGKGSYGYTF
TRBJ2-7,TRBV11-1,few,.,TGTGCCAGCAGCTTAACGGCTGAGCAGTACTTC,CASSLTAEQYF
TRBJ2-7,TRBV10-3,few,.,TGTGCCACGCGGGGGACAGAGTCCTACGAGCAGTACTTC,CATRGTESYEQYF
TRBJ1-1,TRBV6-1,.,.,TGTGCCAGCAGTGCCCGCCTGGGGACTGAAGCTTTCTTT,CASSARLGTEAFF
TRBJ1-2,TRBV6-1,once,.,TGTGCCAGCAGTGAAGCATTGGGCGCAGCCTACTATGGCTACACCTTC,CASSEALGAAYYGYTF
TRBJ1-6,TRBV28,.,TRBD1,TGTGCCAGCATCCTCAGGGGGCCTTCACCCCTCCACTTT,CASILRGPSPLHF